This TCR beta chain is from a study of blood T cell repertoires in COVID-19. Study at large: Donors in the United States, Italy and Spain gave samples during acute or convalescent COVID-19. The analysed material was cDNA or gDNA that came from T cells, B-cell-depleted T cells, or PBMCs.

This clone was found a few times. Sequencing was performed with immunoSEQ multiplex PCR; in TCRdb, only in-frame clones are kept and a portion is missing. Here the sample spans about 200,000 clones, 75% to 85% being singletons. Recruited during active infection, patients (from Seattle) were subsequently followed longitudinally. This CDR3 has 13 residues. The ends were cut back, 4 bases at V and 6 bases at J, with 13 bases in the middle. From germline, CDR1 is SGHNT and CDR2 YYREEE (reference sequence). Sequencing input: peripheral blood. The chain is built from TRBV5-4 and TRBJ1-1, with D possibly TRBD1 on 6 matching bases. The receptor's source is a woman in her thirties or forties with COVID-19, enrolled during active disease. DNA for the CDR3: TGTGCCAGCAGCCATGCCAGGGGCCCTGAAGCTTTCTTT. This codes for CASSHARGPEAFF.